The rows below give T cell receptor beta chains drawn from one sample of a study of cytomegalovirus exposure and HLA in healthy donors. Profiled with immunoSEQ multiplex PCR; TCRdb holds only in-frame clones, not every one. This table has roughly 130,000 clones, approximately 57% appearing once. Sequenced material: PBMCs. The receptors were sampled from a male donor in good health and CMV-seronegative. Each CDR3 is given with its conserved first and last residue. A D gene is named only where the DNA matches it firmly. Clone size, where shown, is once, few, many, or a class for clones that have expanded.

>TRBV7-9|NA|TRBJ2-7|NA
TGTGCCAGCAGCTTAGGAGGGGGGGTAATCGCCTACGAGCAGTACTTC
CASSLGGGVIAYEQYF
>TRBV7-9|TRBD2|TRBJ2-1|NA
TGTGCCAGCAGCGTTAGCGGGGGGCTTAACAATGAGCAGTTCTTC
CASSVSGGLNNEQFF
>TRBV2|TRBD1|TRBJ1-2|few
TGTGCCATCCAGGGGGTGGGCTATGGCTACACCTTC
CAIQGVGYGYTF
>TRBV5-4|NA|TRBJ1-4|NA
TGTGCCAGCAGCTTGCGGGGGGGGAATGAAAAACTGTTTTTT
CASSLRGGNEKLFF
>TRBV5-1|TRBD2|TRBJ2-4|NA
TGCGCCAGCAGCTTCGGGAGGCTGGCAAACATTCAGTACTTC
CASSFGRLANIQYF
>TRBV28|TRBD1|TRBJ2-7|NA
TGTGCCAGCAGTTCGGGACAGACCTACCACGAGCAGTACTTC
CASSSGQTYHEQYF
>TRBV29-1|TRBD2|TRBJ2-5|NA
TGCAGCGCCCCCTGGGGGGGAGAGACCCAGTACTTC
CSAPWGGETQYF
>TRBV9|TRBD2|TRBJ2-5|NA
TGTGCCAGCAGCGTCGGGGGGGAAGAGACCCAGTACTTC
CASSVGGEETQYF
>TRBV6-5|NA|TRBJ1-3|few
TGTGCCAGCAGCGGACAAGCGGGAAACACCATATATTTT
CASSGQAGNTIYF
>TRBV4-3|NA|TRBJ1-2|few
TGCGCCAGCAGCCAAGACATCGGAGCTAACTATGGCTACACCTTC
CASSQDIGANYGYTF
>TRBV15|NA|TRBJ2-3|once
TGTGCCACCAGCAGGGGTCCGGGGGAAATAGATACGCAGTATTTT
CATSRGPGEIDTQYF
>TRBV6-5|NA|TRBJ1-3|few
TGTGCCAGCAGTTACTCGGGGAAGGGGGGAAACACCATATATTTT
CASSYSGKGGNTIYF
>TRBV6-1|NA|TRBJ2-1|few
TGTGCCAGCAGTTCCGTCAGGGGTGCTGAGCAGTTCTTC
CASSSVRGAEQFF
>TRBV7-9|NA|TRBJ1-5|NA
TGTGCCAGCAGTCCCGGGACAAATAGCAATCAGCCCCAGCATTTT
CASSPGTNSNQPQHF
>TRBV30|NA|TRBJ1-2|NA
TGTGCCTGGAGTGTACAGCCCTCGGGCTACACCTTC
CAWSVQPSGYTF
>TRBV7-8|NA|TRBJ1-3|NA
TGTGCCAGCAGCTGGGAGGAGGCAAGCTCTGGAAACACCATATATTTT
CASSWEEASSGNTIYF
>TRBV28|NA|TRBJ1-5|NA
TGTGCCAGCAGCAACGACAGGCTTGGGCCCCAGCATTTT
CASSNDRLGPQHF
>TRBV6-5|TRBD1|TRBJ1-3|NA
TGTGCCAGCAGTTACTCAGGACAGGGATCTGGAAACACCATATATTTT
CASSYSGQGSGNTIYF
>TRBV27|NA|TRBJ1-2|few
TGTGCCAGCAGTGCGGGCAGCCTGGGGGGTAACTATGGCTACACCTTC
CASSAGSLGGNYGYTF
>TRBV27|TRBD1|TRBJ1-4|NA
TGTGCCAGCAGTTTTGTGGGGGACAGGGGAGAAAAACTGTTTTTT
CASSFVGDRGEKLFF
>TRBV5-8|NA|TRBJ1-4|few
TGTGCCAGCAGCTTGGTCCTCAATGAAAAACTGTTTTTT
CASSLVLNEKLFF
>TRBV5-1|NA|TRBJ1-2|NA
TGCGCCAGCAGCGTCAGCACAGGGAAGTGGTTGGATGGCTACACCTTC
CASSVSTGKWLDGYTF
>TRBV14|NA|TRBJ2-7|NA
TGTGCCAGCAGCCATCGACGGAGACCCCCACACGAGCAGTACTTC
CASSHRRRPPHEQYF
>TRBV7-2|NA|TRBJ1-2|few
TGTGCCAGCAGTCCCGACAGTAACTATGGCTACACCTTC
CASSPDSNYGYTF
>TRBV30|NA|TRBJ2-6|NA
TGTGCCTGGAGTCCCCGTCGCTCTGGGGCCAACGTCCTGACTTTC
CAWSPRRSGANVLTF
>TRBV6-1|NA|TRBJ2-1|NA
TGTGCCAGCAGTGAAGCCCTCGGACGAGCGGGGTTCTTC
CASSEALGRAGFF